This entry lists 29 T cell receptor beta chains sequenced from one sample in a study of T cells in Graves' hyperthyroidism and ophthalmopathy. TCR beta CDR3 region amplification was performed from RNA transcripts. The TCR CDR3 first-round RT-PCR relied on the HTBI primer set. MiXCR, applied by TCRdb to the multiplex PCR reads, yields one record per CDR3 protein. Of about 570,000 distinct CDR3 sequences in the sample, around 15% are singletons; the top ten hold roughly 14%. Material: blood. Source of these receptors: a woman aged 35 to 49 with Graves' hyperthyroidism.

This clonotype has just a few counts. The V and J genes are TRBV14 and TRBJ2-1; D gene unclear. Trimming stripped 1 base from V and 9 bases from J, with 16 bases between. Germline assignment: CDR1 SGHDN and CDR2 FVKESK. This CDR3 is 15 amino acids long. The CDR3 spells CASSQGIRVFGEQFF. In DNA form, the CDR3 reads TGTGCCAGCAGCCAAGGGATCAGAGTTTTCGGTGAGCAGTTCTTC.

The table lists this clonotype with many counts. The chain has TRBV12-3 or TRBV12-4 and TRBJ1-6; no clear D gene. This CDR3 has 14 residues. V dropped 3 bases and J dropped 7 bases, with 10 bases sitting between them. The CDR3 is CASSLGSNNSPLHF. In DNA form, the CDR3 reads TGTGCCAGCAGTTTGGGCAGCAACAATTCACCCCTCCACTTT.

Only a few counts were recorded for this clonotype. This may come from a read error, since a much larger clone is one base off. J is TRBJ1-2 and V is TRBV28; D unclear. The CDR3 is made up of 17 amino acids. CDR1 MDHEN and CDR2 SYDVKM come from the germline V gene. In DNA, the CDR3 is TGTGTCAGCAGTTTAGTGGGCGGCCAAGGCGGAAACTATGGCTACACCTTC. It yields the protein CVSSLVGGQGGNYGYTF.

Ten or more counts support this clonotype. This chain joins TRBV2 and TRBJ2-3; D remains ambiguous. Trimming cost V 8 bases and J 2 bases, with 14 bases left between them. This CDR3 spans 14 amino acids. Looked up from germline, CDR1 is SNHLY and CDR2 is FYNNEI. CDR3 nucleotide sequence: TGTGCCAGCGTTCAGTCTATAAACACAGATACGCAGTATTTT. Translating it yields CASVQSINTDTQYF.

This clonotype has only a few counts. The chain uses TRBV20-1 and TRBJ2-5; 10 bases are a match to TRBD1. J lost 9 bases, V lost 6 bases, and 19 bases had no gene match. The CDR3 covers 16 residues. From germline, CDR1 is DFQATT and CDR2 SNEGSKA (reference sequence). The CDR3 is CSAISIRQGAKEAQYF. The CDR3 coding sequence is TGCAGTGCGATATCCATAAGACAGGGGGCTAAGGAGGCCCAGTACTTC.

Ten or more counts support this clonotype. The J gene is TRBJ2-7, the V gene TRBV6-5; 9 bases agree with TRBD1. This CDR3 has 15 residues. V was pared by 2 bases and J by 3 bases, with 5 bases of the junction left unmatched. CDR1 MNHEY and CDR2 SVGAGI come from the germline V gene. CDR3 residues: CASSYPGQGNYEQYF. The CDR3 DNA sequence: TGTGCCAGCAGTTACCCCGGACAGGGGAACTACGAGCAGTACTTC.

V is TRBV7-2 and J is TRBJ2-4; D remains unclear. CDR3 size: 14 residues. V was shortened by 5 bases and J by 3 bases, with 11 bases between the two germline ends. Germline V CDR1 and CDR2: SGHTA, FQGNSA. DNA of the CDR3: TGTGCCAGCAGCCACCGCGCGGACAAAAACATTCAGTACTTC. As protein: CASSHRADKNIQYF.

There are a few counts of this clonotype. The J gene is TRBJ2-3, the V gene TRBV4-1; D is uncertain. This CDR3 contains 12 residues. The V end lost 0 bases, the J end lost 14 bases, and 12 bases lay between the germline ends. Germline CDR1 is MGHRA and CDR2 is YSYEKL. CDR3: CASSQDLLDRYF. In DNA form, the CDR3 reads TGCGCCAGCAGCCAAGATTTGCTAGATCGGTATTTT.

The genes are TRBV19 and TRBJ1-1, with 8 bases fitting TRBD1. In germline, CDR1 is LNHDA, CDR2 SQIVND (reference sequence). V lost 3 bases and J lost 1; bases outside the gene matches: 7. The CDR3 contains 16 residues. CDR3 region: CASSMGTGLTNTEAFF. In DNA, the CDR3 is TGTGCCAGTAGTATGGGGACAGGACTGACGAACACTGAAGCTTTCTTT. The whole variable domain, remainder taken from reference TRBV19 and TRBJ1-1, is DGGITQSPKYLFRKEGQNVTLSCEQNLNHDAMYWYRQDPGQGLRLIYYSQIVNDFQKGDIAEGYSVSREKKESFPLTVTSAQKNPTAFYLCASSMGTGLTNTEAFFGQGTRLTVV.

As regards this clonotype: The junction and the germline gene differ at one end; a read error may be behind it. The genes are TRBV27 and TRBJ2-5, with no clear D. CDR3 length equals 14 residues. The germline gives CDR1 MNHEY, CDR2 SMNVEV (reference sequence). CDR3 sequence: CASSFHGPQETQYF. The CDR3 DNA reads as TGTGCTAGCAGTTTTCATGGTCCACAAGAGACCCAGTACTTC.

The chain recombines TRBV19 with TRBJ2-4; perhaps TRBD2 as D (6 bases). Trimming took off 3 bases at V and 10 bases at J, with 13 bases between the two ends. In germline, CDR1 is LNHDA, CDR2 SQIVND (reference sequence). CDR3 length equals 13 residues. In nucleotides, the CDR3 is TGTGCCAGTAGTATCGGCACTGGAGGGATTCAGTACTTC. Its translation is CASSIGTGGIQYF.

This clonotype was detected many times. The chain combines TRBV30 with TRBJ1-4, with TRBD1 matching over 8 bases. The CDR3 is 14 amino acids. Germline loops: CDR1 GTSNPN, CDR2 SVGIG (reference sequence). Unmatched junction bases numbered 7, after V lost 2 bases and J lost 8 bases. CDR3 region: CAWSLTGVGEKLFF. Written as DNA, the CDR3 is TGTGCCTGGAGTCTGACAGGGGTGGGCGAAAAACTGTTTTTT.

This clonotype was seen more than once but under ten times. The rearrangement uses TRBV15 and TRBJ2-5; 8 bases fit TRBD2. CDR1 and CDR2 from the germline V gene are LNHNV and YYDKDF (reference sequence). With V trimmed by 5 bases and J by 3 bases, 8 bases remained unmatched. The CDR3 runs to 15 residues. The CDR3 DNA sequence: TGTGCCACCAGCCTAGGGTGGCGGGAGGAAGAGACCCAGTACTTC. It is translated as CATSLGWREEETQYF.

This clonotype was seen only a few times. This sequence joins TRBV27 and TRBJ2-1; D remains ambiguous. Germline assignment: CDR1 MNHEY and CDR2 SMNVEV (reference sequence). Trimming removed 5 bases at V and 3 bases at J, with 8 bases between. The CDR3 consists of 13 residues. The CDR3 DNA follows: TGTGCCAGCAGTCCGACACACTACAATGAGCAGTTCTTC. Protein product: CASSPTHYNEQFF.

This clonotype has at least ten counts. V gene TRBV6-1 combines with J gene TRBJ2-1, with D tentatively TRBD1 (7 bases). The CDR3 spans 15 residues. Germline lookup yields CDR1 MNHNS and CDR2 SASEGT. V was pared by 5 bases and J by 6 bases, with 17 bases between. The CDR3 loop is CASSRQGLGANEQFF. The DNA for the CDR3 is TGTGCCAGCAGTAGACAGGGACTGGGGGCCAATGAGCAGTTCTTC.

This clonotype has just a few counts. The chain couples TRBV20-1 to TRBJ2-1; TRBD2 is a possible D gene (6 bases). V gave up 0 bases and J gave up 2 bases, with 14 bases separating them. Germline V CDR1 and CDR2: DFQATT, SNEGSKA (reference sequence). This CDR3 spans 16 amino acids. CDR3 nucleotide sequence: TGCAGTGCTAGAGATGTACGCGGGACCGCCTACAATGAGCAGTTCTTC. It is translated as CSARDVRGTAYNEQFF.

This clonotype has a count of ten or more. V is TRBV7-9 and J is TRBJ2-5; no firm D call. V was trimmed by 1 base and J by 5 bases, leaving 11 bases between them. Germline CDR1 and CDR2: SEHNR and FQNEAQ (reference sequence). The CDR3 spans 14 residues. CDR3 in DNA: TGTGCCAGCAGCTTAGGTGCCAGAACGGAGACCCAGTACTTC. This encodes CASSLGARTETQYF. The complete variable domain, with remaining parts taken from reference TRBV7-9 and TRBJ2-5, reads DTGVSQNPRHKITKRGQNVTFRCDPISEHNRLYWYRQTLGQGPEFLTYFQNEAQLEKSRLLSDRFSAERPKGSFSTLEIQRTEQGDSAMYLCASSLGARTETQYFGPGTRLLVL.

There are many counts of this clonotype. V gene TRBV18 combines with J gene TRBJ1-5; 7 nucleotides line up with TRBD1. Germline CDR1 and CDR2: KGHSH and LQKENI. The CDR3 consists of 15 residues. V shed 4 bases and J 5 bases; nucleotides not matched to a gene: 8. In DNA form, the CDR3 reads TGTGCCAGCTCACTTCAGGGGGGCAATGATCAGCCCCAGCATTTT. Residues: CASSLQGGNDQPQHF.

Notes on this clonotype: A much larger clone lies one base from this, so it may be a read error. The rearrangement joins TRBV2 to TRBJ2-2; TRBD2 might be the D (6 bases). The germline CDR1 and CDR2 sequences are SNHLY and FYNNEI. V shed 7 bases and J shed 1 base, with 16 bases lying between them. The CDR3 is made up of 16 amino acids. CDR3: CASTAPAGLNTGELFF. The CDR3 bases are TGTGCCAGCACGGCCCCTGCGGGATTGAACACCGGGGAGCTGTTTTTT.

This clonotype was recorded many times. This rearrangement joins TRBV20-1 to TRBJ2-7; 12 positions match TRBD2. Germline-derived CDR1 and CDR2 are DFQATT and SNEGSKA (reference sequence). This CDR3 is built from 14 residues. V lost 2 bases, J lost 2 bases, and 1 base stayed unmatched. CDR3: CSARLAGGPYEQYF. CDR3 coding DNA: TGCAGTGCTAGACTAGCGGGAGGGCCCTACGAGCAGTACTTC.

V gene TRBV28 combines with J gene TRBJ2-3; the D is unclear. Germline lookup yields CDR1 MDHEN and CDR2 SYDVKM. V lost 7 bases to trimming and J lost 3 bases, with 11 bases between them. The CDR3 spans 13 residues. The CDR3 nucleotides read TGTGCCAGCAAAAAATCAAGTACAGATACGCAGTATTTT. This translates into CASKKSSTDTQYF.

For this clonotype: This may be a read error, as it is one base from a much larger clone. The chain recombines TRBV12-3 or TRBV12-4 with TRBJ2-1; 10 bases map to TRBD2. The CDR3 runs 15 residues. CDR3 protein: CANSSSGGRNNEQFF. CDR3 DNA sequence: TGTGCCAACAGTTCTAGCGGGGGACGAAACAATGAGCAGTTCTTC.

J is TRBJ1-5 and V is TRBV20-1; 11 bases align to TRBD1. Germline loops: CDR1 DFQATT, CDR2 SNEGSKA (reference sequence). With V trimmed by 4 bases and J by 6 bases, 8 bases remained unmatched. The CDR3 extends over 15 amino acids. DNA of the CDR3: TGCAGTGCTACCGGACAGGGGGCAGGAGGTCAGCCCCAGCATTTT. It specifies CSATGQGAGGQPQHF.

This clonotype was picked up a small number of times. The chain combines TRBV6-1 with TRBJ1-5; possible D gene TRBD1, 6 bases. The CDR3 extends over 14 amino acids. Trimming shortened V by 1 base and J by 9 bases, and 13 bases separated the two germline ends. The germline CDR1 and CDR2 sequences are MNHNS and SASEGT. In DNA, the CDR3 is TGTGCCAGCAGTGAAGGAGGAGGGGGGCGGCCCCAGCATTTT. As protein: CASSEGGGGRPQHF.

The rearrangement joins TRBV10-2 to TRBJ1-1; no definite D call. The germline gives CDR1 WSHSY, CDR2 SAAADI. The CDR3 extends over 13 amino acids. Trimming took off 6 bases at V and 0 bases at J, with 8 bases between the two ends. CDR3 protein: CASRSTMNTEAFF. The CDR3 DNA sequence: TGCGCCAGCAGAAGCACCATGAACACTGAAGCTTTCTTT.

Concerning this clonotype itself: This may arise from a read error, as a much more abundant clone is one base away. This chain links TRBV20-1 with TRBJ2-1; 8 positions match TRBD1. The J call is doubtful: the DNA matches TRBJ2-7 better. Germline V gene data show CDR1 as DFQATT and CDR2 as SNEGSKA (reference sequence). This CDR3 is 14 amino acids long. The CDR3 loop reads CSARRQGAYNEQYF. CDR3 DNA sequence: TGCAGTGCTAGGAGGCAGGGGGCCTACAATGAGCAGTACTTC.

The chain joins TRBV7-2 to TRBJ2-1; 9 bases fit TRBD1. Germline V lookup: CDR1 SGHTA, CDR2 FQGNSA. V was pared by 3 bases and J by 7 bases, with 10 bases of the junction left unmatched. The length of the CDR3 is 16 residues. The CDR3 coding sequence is TGTGCCAGCAGCTTGCCCCGGGACAGGGCTGGTAATGAGCAGTTCTTC. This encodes CASSLPRDRAGNEQFF.

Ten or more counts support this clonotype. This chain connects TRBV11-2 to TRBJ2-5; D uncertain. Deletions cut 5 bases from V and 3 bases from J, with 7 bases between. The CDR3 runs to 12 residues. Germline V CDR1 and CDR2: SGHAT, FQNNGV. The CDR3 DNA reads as TGTGCCAGCAGCCCGGCGGAAGAGACCCAGTACTTC. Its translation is CASSPAEETQYF.

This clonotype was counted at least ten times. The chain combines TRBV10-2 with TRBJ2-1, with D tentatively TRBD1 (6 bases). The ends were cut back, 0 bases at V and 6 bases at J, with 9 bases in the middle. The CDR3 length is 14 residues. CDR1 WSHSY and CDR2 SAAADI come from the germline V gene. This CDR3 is CASSESNRANEQFF. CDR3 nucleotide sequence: TGCGCCAGCAGTGAGTCGAACAGGGCCAATGAGCAGTTCTTC.